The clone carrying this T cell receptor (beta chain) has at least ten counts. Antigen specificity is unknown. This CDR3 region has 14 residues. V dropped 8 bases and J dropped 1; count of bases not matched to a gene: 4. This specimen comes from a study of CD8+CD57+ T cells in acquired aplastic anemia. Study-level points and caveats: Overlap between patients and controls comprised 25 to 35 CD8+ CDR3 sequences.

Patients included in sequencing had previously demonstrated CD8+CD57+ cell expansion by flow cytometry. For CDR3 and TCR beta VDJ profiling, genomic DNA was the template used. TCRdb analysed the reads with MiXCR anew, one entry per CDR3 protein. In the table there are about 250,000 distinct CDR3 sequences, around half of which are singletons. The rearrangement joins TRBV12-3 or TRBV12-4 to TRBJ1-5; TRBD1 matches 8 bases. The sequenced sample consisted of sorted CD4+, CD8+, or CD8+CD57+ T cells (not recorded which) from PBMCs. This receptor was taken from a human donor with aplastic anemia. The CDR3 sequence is CASQDRASNQPQHF. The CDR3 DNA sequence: TGTGCCAGCCAGGACAGGGCGAGCAATCAGCCCCAGCATTTT.